Following are 8 T cell receptor beta chains from one sample sequenced in a study of cytomegalovirus exposure and HLA in healthy donors. Sequencing was performed with immunoSEQ multiplex PCR; in TCRdb, only in-frame clones are kept and a portion is missing. The sample records roughly 220,000 clones, over 80% being singletons. Sequencing used PBMCs. These receptors all stem from a woman in her 30s in good health and CMV-seropositive.

The chain is built from TRBV4-3 and TRBJ1-4; TRBD1 might be the D (5 bases). Germline CDR1 and CDR2: LGHNA and YSLEER. Trimming cost V 1 base and J 3 bases, with 9 bases left between them. The CDR3 runs to 15 residues. CDR3: CASSQGGEANEKLFF. In DNA, the CDR3 is TGCGCCAGCAGCCAAGGAGGGGAGGCTAATGAAAAACTGTTTTTT.

The chain has TRBV7-6 and TRBJ1-3; D is unclear. V lost 1 base and J lost 2, with 6 bases in between. CDR1 and CDR2 (germline): SGHVS, FNYEAQ. The CDR3 runs to 14 residues. The CDR3 DNA reads as TGTGCCAGCAGCTTAGGACCTACTGGAAACACCATATATTTT. This codes for CASSLGPTGNTIYF. The variable domain in full, with the rest retrieved from reference TRBV7-6 and TRBJ1-3, is GAGVSQSPRYKVTKRGQDVALRCDPISGHVSLYWYRQALGQGPEFLTYFNYEAQQDKSGLPNDRFSAERPEGSISTLTIQRTEQRDSAMYRCASSLGPTGNTIYFGEGSWLTVV.

V and J are TRBV4-2 and TRBJ2-3; D is unresolved. The length of the CDR3 is 15 residues. CDR1 and CDR2 (germline): LGHNA, YNFKEQ. V was clipped by 1 base and J by 2 bases, with 10 bases between them. CDR3 sequence: CASSQAPTITDTQYF. The CDR3, as DNA: TGTGCCAGCAGCCAAGCCCCCACGATCACAGATACGCAGTATTTT.

This chain links TRBV6-5 with TRBJ2-7; no reliable D call. The V gene's germline CDR1 is MNHEY and CDR2 SVGAGI. V was clipped by 6 bases and J by 7 bases, with 10 bases between them. CDR3 length: 11 amino acids. In nucleotides, the CDR3 is TGTGCCAGCAGGACCACGAGGGAGCAGTACTTC. Translation gives CASRTTREQYF.

J is TRBJ1-5 and V is TRBV10-3; no definite D call. CDR3 length: 14 amino acids. Germline CDR1 ENHRY, CDR2 SYGVKD. Trimming removed 7 bases from V and 0 bases from J, with 10 bases in between. The DNA of the CDR3 is TGTGCCATCAACGATCCAACTAGCAATCAGCCCCAGCATTTT. Translation: CAINDPTSNQPQHF.

This clone appeared a few times. This sequence joins TRBV11-2 and TRBJ2-7, with D perhaps TRBD2 (6 bases). V was shortened by 5 bases and J by 8 bases, with 13 bases between the two germline ends. The CDR3 sequence is 12 residues long. CDR1 is SGHAT, CDR2 FQNNGV, per germline. The CDR3 DNA reads as TGTGCCAGCAGCCGCGGGGCCCTAAAGCAGTACTTC. It codes for CASSRGALKQYF.

CDR3 coding DNA: TGTGCCTGGATTCCCCGGGGGGTCCAAGAGACCCAGTACTTC. Protein: CAWIPRGVQETQYF. This chain uses TRBV30 with TRBJ2-5; TRBD2 agrees at 7 bases. After removal of 4 bases from V and 1 base from J, the junction contained 6 bases not matched to a gene. From germline, CDR1 is GTSNPN and CDR2 SVGIG (reference sequence). The CDR3 contains 14 residues.

The chain employs TRBV29-1 and TRBJ2-1; TRBD2 might be the D (5 bases). The V end was cut by 7 bases, the J end by 7 bases, with 26 bases between. The germline V gene encodes CDR1 SQVTM and CDR2 ANQGSEA. The CDR3 runs to 16 residues. CDR3: CSAAAPGLSGRNEQFF. The CDR3 DNA sequence: TGCAGCGCCGCTGCCCCCGGACTCTCCGGCAGGAATGAGCAGTTCTTC.